This entry lists 10 T cell receptor beta chains sequenced from one sample in a study of response to subunit inactivated influenza vaccine. TCRdb used MiXCR to reprocess the RT-PCR reads, holding one entry per CDR3 protein. The table lists over 150,000 distinct CDR3 sequences, roughly an eighth of them singletons, with approximately 27% in the top ten. The source was CD8+ T cells sorted from PBMCs, collected around 5 days after vaccination. All receptors derive from a man aged 50-59 years who received an inactivated influenza vaccine.

This clonotype appeared a few times. The chain has TRBV19 and TRBJ2-1; D unclear. CDR1 and CDR2 (germline): LNHDA, SQIVND (reference sequence). The CDR3 covers 15 residues. V lost 1 base and J 6 bases, leaving 13 bases between the germline ends. The CDR3 loop reads CASSIVPIVSNEQFF. The CDR3 DNA reads TGTGCCAGTAGTATAGTTCCTATCGTCTCCAATGAGCAGTTCTTC.

This clonotype was detected only a few times. V and J are TRBV4-1 and TRBJ2-7; possibly TRBD1 for D (5 bases). The CDR3 spans 14 residues. Germline V CDR1 and CDR2: MGHRA, YSYEKL. V gave up 1 base and J gave up 3 bases, with 10 bases separating them. The CDR3 region is CASSQVDRDYEQYF. Here the CDR3 DNA reads TGCGCCAGCAGCCAAGTTGACAGAGACTACGAGCAGTACTTC.

The chain has TRBV4-3 and TRBJ1-2, with a weak D call TRBD1 (5 bases). The CDR3 extends over 14 amino acids. The germline V and J ends were trimmed by 0 bases and 5 bases, with 10 bases remaining between them. CDR1 is LGHNA and CDR2 is YSLEER in the germline V gene. In DNA form, the CDR3 reads TGCGCCAGCAGCCAAGATTGGGACCCGTATGGCTACACCTTC. This sequence encodes CASSQDWDPYGYTF.

This clonotype was observed many times. The J gene is TRBJ1-2, the V gene TRBV29-1; D not resolved. This CDR3 region has 12 residues. V was pared by 5 bases and J by 2 bases, with 9 bases between. Germline V CDR1 and CDR2: SQVTM, ANQGSEA. The CDR3 sequence: CSVWTENYGYTF. The CDR3 DNA is TGCAGCGTTTGGACCGAAAACTATGGCTACACCTTC.

The table lists this clonotype with a few counts. This sequence joins TRBV20-1 and TRBJ2-3, with 7 positions matching TRBD2. The germline V gene has CDR1 DFQATT and CDR2 SNEGSKA (reference sequence). The CDR3 is 15 amino acids. Losses at the gene ends were 3 bases for V and 5 bases for J; bases not matched to a gene: 11. Written as DNA, the CDR3 is TGCAGTGCTAGTGGGGGAGGGTATTGGATAGATACGCAGTATTTT. Its translation is CSASGGGYWIDTQYF.

This clonotype appeared a few times. The genes are TRBV7-8 and TRBJ2-7, with D unresolved. The CDR3 is 13 amino acids. Germline V gene lookup returns CDR1 SGHVS and CDR2 FQNEAQ. V was cut by 5 bases and J by 3 bases, with 11 bases left in between. CDR3 residues: CASSPSKIYEQYF. The CDR3 bases are TGTGCCAGCAGCCCATCTAAAATCTACGAGCAGTACTTC.

This clonotype was found a few times. The rearrangement joins TRBV20-1 to TRBJ2-1, with D tentatively TRBD1 (5 bases). Germline lookup yields CDR1 DFQATT and CDR2 SNEGSKA (reference sequence). The CDR3 consists of 13 residues. V shed 0 bases and J shed 6 bases, with 9 bases lying between them. The CDR3 loop reads CSARDQQVNEQFF. In DNA form, the CDR3 reads TGCAGTGCTAGAGATCAACAGGTCAATGAGCAGTTCTTC.

V and J are TRBV6-1 and TRBJ2-2; 8 bases fit TRBD1. V shed 5 bases and J 6 bases; nucleotides not matched to a gene: 2. Per the germline V gene, CDR1 is MNHNS and CDR2 is SASEGT. The CDR3 is 13 amino acids. CDR3 nucleotides: TGTGCCAGCAGTATGACAGGGGCCGGGGAGCTGTTTTTT. Protein: CASSMTGAGELFF.

In this sample, this clonotype turned up a few times. The rearrangement uses TRBV2 and TRBJ2-2, with D uncertain. The CDR3 length is 12 residues. V was shortened by 6 bases and J by 6 bases, with 8 bases between the two germline ends. Looked up from germline, CDR1 is SNHLY and CDR2 is FYNNEI. The CDR3 bases are TGTGCCAGCAGGGGAATACCCGGGGAGCTGTTTTTT. Protein: CASRGIPGELFF.

This clonotype was seen more than once but under ten times. The gene calls are TRBV28 and TRBJ2-7, with D perhaps assigned TRBD1 or TRBD2 (5 bases each). CDR1 is MDHEN, CDR2 SYDVKM, per germline. The ends were cut back, 3 bases at V and 7 bases at J, with 19 bases in the middle. CDR3 length equals 15 residues. The CDR3 nucleotides read TGTGCCAGCAGTTTCCTTCGGGGCTACGAGGGGGAGCAGTACTTC. Amino acids: CASSFLRGYEGEQYF.